The subject of this entry is one T cell receptor beta chain. The data are from a study of cytomegalovirus exposure and HLA in healthy donors. Per the germline V gene, CDR1 is SGHTA and CDR2 is FQGTGA. This CDR3 contains 13 residues. V gave up 4 bases and J gave up 5 bases, with 9 bases separating them. It was with 60 Vbeta and 13 Jbeta primers that the PCR ran. The method was immunoSEQ multiplex PCR; TCRdb's version includes in-frame clones alone and lacks a portion of them. The sample includes about 140,000 clones, around four fifths of them seen just once. The sequencing input was PBMCs. V is TRBV7-3 and J is TRBJ2-1; tentative D call: TRBD2 (6 bases). This TCR was recovered from a female donor in good health and CMV-seronegative. The CDR3 DNA is TGTGCCAGCAGCTCGGACTACAACAATGAGCAGTTCTTC. This sequence encodes CASSSDYNNEQFF.